This T cell receptor (beta chain) was captured by sequencing in a study of ipilimumab plus nivolumab after autologous stem cell transplantation. Here immunoSEQ multiplex PCR was the method, and the copy in TCRdb shows in-frame clones only, minus some. The data contain tens of thousands of clones, nearly 85% of them singletons. Per the germline V gene, CDR1 is LGHNA and CDR2 is YSLEER. This CDR3 comprises 12 residues. V was cut by 2 bases and J by 6 bases, with 7 bases left in between. The chain employs TRBV4-3 and TRBJ1-2; D is ambiguous. The clonotype comes from a male donor with diffuse large B-cell lymphoma. The sample here was PBMCs, taken in a trial of ipilimumab plus nivolumab as post-transplant consolidation. The DNA of the CDR3 is TGCGCCAGCAGCCAATCCGGGGATGGCTACACCTTC. This encodes CASSQSGDGYTF.